Each of the 23 T cell receptor beta chains below was sequenced from the same sample in a study of Graves' ophthalmopathy and Graves' hyperthyroidism. The authors amplified TCR beta CDR3 regions from RNA transcripts. The first-round RT-PCR employed HTBI primers together with the Qiagen OneStep RT-PCR kit. A multiplex PCR was then performed as the second round. From the multiplex PCR reads, TCRdb called clonotypes with MiXCR, one entry per CDR3 protein. The sample comprises 600,000 to 700,000 distinct CDR3 sequences, about 40% of which are singletons, and around 3.3% rests with the top ten. Sequencing was performed on peripheral blood. These receptors were taken from an adult man with Graves' ophthalmopathy.

CDR3: CASSGGQGVAYEQYF. CDR3 in DNA: TGTGCCAGCAGCGGGGGACAGGGTGTTGCCTACGAGCAGTACTTC. The chain couples TRBV7-9 to TRBJ2-7; 9 nucleotides line up with TRBD1. V was pared by 5 bases and J by 2 bases, with 7 bases of the junction left unmatched. Germline values: CDR1 SEHNR, CDR2 FQNEAQ (reference sequence). The CDR3 covers 15 residues.

V usage is TRBV4-1 and J usage is TRBJ2-7, with 13 bases identical to TRBD2. Looked up from germline, CDR1 is MGHRA and CDR2 is YSYEKL. The V and J ends lost 3 bases and 5 bases, in that order; junction bases with no gene match: 13. This CDR3 spans 18 amino acids. The CDR3 here is CASSQIDLGLAGDHEQYF. The DNA of the CDR3 is TGCGCCAGCAGCCAGATTGACCTTGGACTAGCGGGGGACCACGAGCAGTACTTC.

This clonotype has only a few counts. This chain uses TRBV15 with TRBJ2-5, with TRBD1 matching over 9 bases. Germline values: CDR1 LNHNV, CDR2 YYDKDF (reference sequence). This CDR3 comprises 13 residues. V lost 4 bases to trimming and J lost 4 bases; unmatched junction nucleotides: 1. Written as DNA, the CDR3 is TGTGCCACCAGCATGGACAGGGGAGAGACCCAGTACTTC. Its protein product is CATSMDRGETQYF.

This clonotype was counted many times. The chain uses TRBV12-3 or TRBV12-4 and TRBJ2-7; TRBD2 agrees at 7 bases. Unmatched junction bases numbered 13, after V lost 5 bases and J lost 6 bases. The CDR3 is made up of 15 amino acids. The CDR3 protein is CASSPRVAGVSEQYF. Here the CDR3 DNA reads TGTGCCAGCAGTCCCCGAGTTGCGGGAGTCAGCGAGCAGTACTTC.

This rearrangement joins TRBV12-3 or TRBV12-4 to TRBJ1-2; D is undetermined. This CDR3 has 13 residues. Trimming took off 3 bases at V and 4 bases at J, with 9 bases between the two ends. CDR3 nucleotides: TGTGCCAGCAGTTTTGAGCGGGGCTATGGCTACACCTTC. Translated: CASSFERGYGYTF.

This clonotype was picked up a small number of times. J is TRBJ1-2 and V is TRBV5-1, with 8 bases identical to TRBD1. The V gene's germline CDR1 is SGHRS and CDR2 YFSETQ. With V trimmed by 5 bases and J by 8 bases, 11 bases remained unmatched. The length of the CDR3 is 14 residues. The CDR3 is CASRSGQGPWGYTF. Here the CDR3 DNA reads TGCGCCAGCAGATCAGGACAGGGCCCTTGGGGCTACACCTTC. Full variable domain (rest looked up from reference TRBV5-1 and TRBJ1-2): KAGVTQTPRYLIKTRGQQVTLSCSPISGHRSVSWYQQTPGQGLQFLFEYFSETQRNKGNFPGRFSGRQFSNSRSEMNVSTLELGDSALYLCASRSGQGPWGYTFGSGTRLTVV.

The chain has TRBV27 and TRBJ2-7; possibly TRBD1 for D (6 bases). Trimming took off 3 bases at V and 6 bases at J, with 18 bases between the two ends. The CDR3 loop spans 15 amino acids. Germline CDR1 reads MNHEY; CDR2 reads SMNVEV (reference sequence). The CDR3 region has the DNA TGTGCCAGCAGTTTTCGATGGCAGGGGTTCGTCGAGCAGTACTTC. As protein: CASSFRWQGFVEQYF.

V is TRBV2 and J is TRBJ1-1, with D possibly TRBD1 on 6 matching bases. Trimming shortened V by 5 bases and J by 1 base, and 35 bases separated the two germline ends. Per the germline V gene, CDR1 is SNHLY and CDR2 is FYNNEI. This CDR3 is built from 22 residues. CDR3: CASSSKWITILGALNRNTEAFF. The DNA for the CDR3 is TGTGCCAGCAGTTCCAAATGGATTACGATCTTGGGGGCACTCAATAGGAACACTGAAGCTTTCTTT. The variable domain in full, completed from reference TRBV2 and TRBJ1-1, reads EPEVTQTPSHQVTQMGQEVILRCVPISNHLYFYWYRQILGQKVEFLVSFYNNEISEKSEIFDDQFSVERPDGSNFTLKIRSTKLEDSAMYFCASSSKWITILGALNRNTEAFFGQGTRLTVV.

This clonotype was detected only a few times. The chain is built from TRBV7-2 and TRBJ1-1; 10 nucleotides agree with TRBD1. J was trimmed by 3 bases and V by 5 bases; bases with no gene match: 6. Looked up from germline, CDR1 is SGHTA and CDR2 is FQGNSA. CDR3 length: 15 amino acids. The CDR3 nucleotides are TGTGCCAGCAGCAACCCGGGACAGGGGTACACTGAAGCTTTCTTT. Its translation is CASSNPGQGYTEAFF. The whole variable domain, remainder taken from reference TRBV7-2 and TRBJ1-1, is GAGVSQSPSNKVTEKGKDVELRCDPISGHTALYWYRQSLGQGLEFLIYFQGNSAPDKSGLPSDRFSAERTGGSVSTLTIQRTQQEDSAVYLCASSNPGQGYTEAFFGQGTRLTVV.

At least ten counts were recorded for this clonotype. The chain links TRBV7-9 to TRBJ1-2; possible D gene TRBD1, 5 bases. Between the trimmed V and J ends, which lost 5 bases and 4 bases, there was a span of 11 bases. The CDR3 loop spans 13 amino acids. Germline V gives CDR1 SEHNR, CDR2 FQNEAQ (reference sequence). In DNA form, the CDR3 reads TGTGCCAGCAGCCCGGGGCCGGTCTATGGCTACACCTTC. Translated: CASSPGPVYGYTF.

Ten or more counts support this clonotype. The chain is built from TRBV7-9 and TRBJ1-5; D not certain. Trimming removed 5 bases at V and 0 bases at J, with 5 bases between. Germline-derived CDR1 and CDR2 are SEHNR and FQNEAQ (reference sequence). The CDR3 is made up of 13 amino acids. The CDR3 here is CASSPDSNQPQHF. CDR3 DNA: TGTGCCAGCAGCCCCGATAGCAATCAGCCCCAGCATTTT.

This clonotype occurred many times. The V gene is TRBV29-1, the J gene TRBJ1-2; D might be TRBD1 (5 bases). Trimming stripped 6 bases from V and 3 bases from J, with 14 bases between. This CDR3 spans 13 amino acids. Looked up from germline, CDR1 is SQVTM and CDR2 is ANQGSEA. The CDR3 region has the DNA TGCAGCGTCGCCCCGGGACCCGACTATGGCTACACCTTC. Encoded protein: CSVAPGPDYGYTF.

V is TRBV20-1 and J is TRBJ2-3; D possibly corresponds to TRBD1 (7 bases). The length of the CDR3 is 13 residues. CDR1 DFQATT and CDR2 SNEGSKA come from the germline V gene (reference sequence). V was cut by 3 bases and J by 5 bases, with 12 bases left in between. The CDR3 DNA follows: TGCAGTGCTAGGAGACAGGGACTAGATACGCAGTATTTT. This codes for CSARRQGLDTQYF.

This clonotype occurred a few times. J is TRBJ1-5 and V is TRBV5-8, with D tentatively TRBD1 (5 bases). CDR3 size: 14 residues. Trimming took off 3 bases at V and 2 bases at J, with 9 bases between the two ends. The germline gives CDR1 SGHTS, CDR2 YDEGEE. The CDR3 DNA follows: TGTGCCAGCAGCTCGGGGGGAGGCAATCAGCCCCAGCATTTT. This sequence encodes CASSSGGGNQPQHF.

In this sample, this clonotype turned up a few times. The chain couples TRBV24-1 to TRBJ1-1; 7 positions agree with TRBD1. The V gene's germline CDR1 is KGHDR and CDR2 SFDVKD. This CDR3 has 13 amino acids. Trimming at V came to 9 bases and at J to 2 bases, leaving 5 bases not matched to a gene. CDR3 coding DNA: TGTGCCACCCTAGGGACAGATAACACTGAAGCTTTCTTT. Its translation is CATLGTDNTEAFF.

This clonotype was detected ten times or more. The chain is built from TRBV11-2 and TRBJ1-1; D not certain. Between the trimmed V and J ends, which lost 1 base and 6 bases, there was a span of 9 bases. This CDR3 is built from 13 residues. CDR1 and CDR2 (germline): SGHAT, FQNNGV. The CDR3 region is CASSLGNQPEAFF. In DNA form, the CDR3 reads TGTGCCAGCAGCTTAGGGAACCAACCTGAAGCTTTCTTT.

As for this clonotype: It may be a read error: a sequence one base away is much more abundant. V usage is TRBV19 and J usage is TRBJ2-5, with TRBD2 matching 11 bases. Germline V gene data show CDR1 as LNHDA and CDR2 as SQIVND (reference sequence). CDR3 size: 16 residues. J gave up 5 bases and V 3 bases, and 8 bases lay outside the gene matches. CDR3 sequence reads: CASSMDTSGSSETQYF. Here the CDR3 DNA reads TGTGCCAGTAGTATGGACACTAGCGGGAGCTCGGAGACCCAGTACTTC.

The chain recombines TRBV7-2 with TRBJ1-6; maybe TRBD1 (6 bases). The CDR3 consists of 13 residues. With 5 bases removed from V and 13 bases from J, the gap between germline ends came to 15 bases. Germline V lookup: CDR1 SGHTA, CDR2 FQGNSA. The DNA of the CDR3 is TGTGCCAGCAGCCAATGGGACACACAGCCCCTCCACTTT. Translated: CASSQWDTQPLHF.

The chain carries TRBV25-1 and TRBJ1-3; 7 bases fit TRBD1. CDR1 is MGHDK, CDR2 SYGVNS, per germline. This CDR3 comprises 15 residues. Unmatched junction bases numbered 11, after V lost 8 bases and J lost 4 bases. The CDR3 sequence is CASQPTGAWGNTIYF. CDR3 DNA sequence: TGTGCCAGCCAACCTACAGGGGCGTGGGGAAACACCATATATTTT.

This clonotype was observed a few times. This chain links TRBV7-9 with TRBJ2-2; D assignment may be TRBD1 or TRBD2 (5 bases each). Germline CDR1 is SEHNR and CDR2 is FQNEAQ (reference sequence). The CDR3 consists of 16 residues. The V gene lost 4 bases and the J gene lost 5 bases, with 17 bases spanning the gap. This CDR3 is CASSSQPGSGTGELFF. In nucleotides, the CDR3 is TGTGCCAGCAGCTCTCAACCAGGGTCGGGAACCGGGGAGCTGTTTTTT.

This chain joins TRBV7-4 and TRBJ1-2; D uncertain. CDR3 length: 13 amino acids. CDR1 is SGHVT and CDR2 is SQSDAQ in the germline V gene. V dropped 11 bases and J dropped 0 bases, with 13 bases sitting between them. This chain's CDR3 is CAWSAHTNYGYTF. Written as DNA, the CDR3 is TGTGCCTGGAGTGCACATACTAACTATGGCTACACCTTC. The complete variable domain, with remaining parts taken from reference TRBV7-4 and TRBJ1-2, reads GAGVSQSPRYKVAKRGRDVALRCDSISGHVTLYWYRQTLGQGSEVLTYSQSDAQRDKSGRPSGRFSAERPERSVSTLKIQRTEQGDSAVYLCAWSAHTNYGYTFGSGTRLTVV.

In this sample, this clonotype turned up once. One base away lies a much larger clone, so this may be a sequencing read error. This sequence joins TRBV7-8 and TRBJ1-1; 7 bases are shared with TRBD1. The CDR3 covers 16 residues. CDR1 SGHVS and CDR2 FQNEAQ come from the germline V gene. The CDR3 reads CAGSQETDRVGTEAFF. Written as DNA, the CDR3 is TGTGCCGGCAGCCAAGAAACCGACAGGGTAGGCACTGAAGCTTTCTTT.

This clonotype has just one count. This chain links TRBV7-9 with TRBJ2-7, with D perhaps TRBD1 (6 bases). The CDR3 loop spans 12 amino acids. In germline, CDR1 is SEHNR, CDR2 FQNEAQ (reference sequence). DNA of the CDR3: TGTGCGCCGATACAGGGAACGCAAGAGCAGTACTTC. It translates to CAPIQGTQEQYF.